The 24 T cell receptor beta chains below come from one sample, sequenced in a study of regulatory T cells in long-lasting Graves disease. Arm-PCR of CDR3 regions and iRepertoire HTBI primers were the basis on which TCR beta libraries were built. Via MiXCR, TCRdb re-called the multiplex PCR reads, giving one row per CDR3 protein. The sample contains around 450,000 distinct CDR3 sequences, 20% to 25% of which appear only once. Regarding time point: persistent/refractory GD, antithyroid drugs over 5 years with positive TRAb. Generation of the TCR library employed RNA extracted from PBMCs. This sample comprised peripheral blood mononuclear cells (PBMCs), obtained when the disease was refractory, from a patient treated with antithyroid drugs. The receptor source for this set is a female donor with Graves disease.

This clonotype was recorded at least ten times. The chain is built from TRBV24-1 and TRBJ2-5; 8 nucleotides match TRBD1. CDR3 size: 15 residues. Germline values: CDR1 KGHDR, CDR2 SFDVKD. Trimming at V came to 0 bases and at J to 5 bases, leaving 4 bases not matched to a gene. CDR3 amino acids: CATSDLDRGTETQYF. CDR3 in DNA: TGTGCCACCAGTGATTTGGACAGGGGAACCGAGACCCAGTACTTC.

CDR3 protein: CASSPLGSPIGELFF. The DNA for the CDR3 is TGTGCCAGCAGTCCCTTGGGTTCGCCCATCGGGGAGCTGTTTTTT. The chain employs TRBV11-3 and TRBJ2-2; D unclear. Germline lookup yields CDR1 SGHNT and CDR2 YENEEA. V shed 6 bases and J shed 7 bases, with 18 bases lying between them. There are 15 residues in the CDR3.

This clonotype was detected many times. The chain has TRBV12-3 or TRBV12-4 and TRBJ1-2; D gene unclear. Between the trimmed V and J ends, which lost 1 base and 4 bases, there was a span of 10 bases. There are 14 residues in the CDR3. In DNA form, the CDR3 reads TGTGCCAGCAGTTTAGACGAAACCATCTATGGCTACACCTTC. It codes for CASSLDETIYGYTF.

This CDR3 is CASSWGTGDSNQPQHF. CDR3 nucleotide sequence: TGTGCCAGCAGTTGGGGGACAGGGGATAGCAATCAGCCCCAGCATTTT. The J gene is TRBJ1-5, the V gene TRBV28; 10 bases agree with TRBD1. CDR1 is MDHEN and CDR2 is SYDVKM in the germline V gene. The CDR3 runs 16 residues. V lost 4 bases and J lost 0; bases outside the gene matches: 3.

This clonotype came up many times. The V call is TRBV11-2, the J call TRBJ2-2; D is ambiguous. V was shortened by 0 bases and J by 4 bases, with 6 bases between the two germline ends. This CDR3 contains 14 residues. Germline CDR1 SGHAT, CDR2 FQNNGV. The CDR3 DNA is TGTGCCAGCAGCTTAGATCCGAGCACCGGGGAGCTGTTTTTT. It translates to CASSLDPSTGELFF.

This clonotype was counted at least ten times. CDR3 sequence reads: CASTPGQYTGELFF. The CDR3 nucleotides read TGTGCCAGCACCCCGGGACAGTACACCGGGGAGCTGTTTTTT. The rearrangement joins TRBV28 to TRBJ2-2, with 7 bases lining up with TRBD1. The CDR3 has 14 amino acids. The germline CDR1 and CDR2 sequences are MDHEN and SYDVKM. V trimming: 7 bases; J trimming: 3 bases; junction bases outside the gene matches: 5.

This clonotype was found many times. The CDR3 is CAISLGQGPQETQYF. The CDR3 nucleotides read TGTGCCATCAGTCTCGGACAGGGGCCCCAGGAGACCCAGTACTTC. This sequence joins TRBV10-3 and TRBJ2-5; the match to TRBD1 covers 9 bases. V was pared by 5 bases and J by 5 bases, with 9 bases of the junction left unmatched. The CDR3 is 15 residues long. Per germline, CDR1 ENHRY and CDR2 SYGVKD.

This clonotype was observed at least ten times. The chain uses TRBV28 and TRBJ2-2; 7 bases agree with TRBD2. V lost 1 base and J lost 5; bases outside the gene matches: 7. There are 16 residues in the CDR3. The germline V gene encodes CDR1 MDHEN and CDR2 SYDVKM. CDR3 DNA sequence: TGTGCCAGCAGTTTATTGGGCGGGAGTGGGACCGGGGAGCTGTTTTTT. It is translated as CASSLLGGSGTGELFF.

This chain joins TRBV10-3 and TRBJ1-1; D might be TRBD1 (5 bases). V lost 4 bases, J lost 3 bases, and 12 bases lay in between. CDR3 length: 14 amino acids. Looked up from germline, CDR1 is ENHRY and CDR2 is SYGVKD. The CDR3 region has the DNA TGTGCCATCAGTGGGGGGAACCAAGACACTGAAGCTTTCTTT. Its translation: CAISGGNQDTEAFF.

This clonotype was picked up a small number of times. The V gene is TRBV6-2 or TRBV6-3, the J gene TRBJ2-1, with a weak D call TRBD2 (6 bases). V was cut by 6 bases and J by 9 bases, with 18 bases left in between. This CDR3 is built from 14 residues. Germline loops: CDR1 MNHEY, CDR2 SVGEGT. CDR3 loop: CASSPGTEVREQFF. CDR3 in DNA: TGTGCCAGCAGCCCAGGGACTGAAGTACGTGAGCAGTTCTTC.

The CDR3 coding sequence is TGTGCCAGCAGGGGGGTATTAGGCTCTGGAAACACCATATATTTT. Protein product: CASRGVLGSGNTIYF. The chain carries TRBV7-9 and TRBJ1-3, with D maybe TRBD1 (5 bases). Per the germline V gene, CDR1 is SEHNR and CDR2 is FQNEAQ (reference sequence). Trimming cost V 6 bases and J 0 bases, with 12 bases left between them. This CDR3 contains 15 residues.

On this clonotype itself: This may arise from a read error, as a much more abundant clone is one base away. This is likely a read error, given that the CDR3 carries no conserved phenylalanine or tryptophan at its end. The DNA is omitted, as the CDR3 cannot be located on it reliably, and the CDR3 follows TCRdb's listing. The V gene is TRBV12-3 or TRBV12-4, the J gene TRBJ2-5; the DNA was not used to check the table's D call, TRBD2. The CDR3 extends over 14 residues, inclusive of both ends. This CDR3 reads CASSLETSGARGYL.

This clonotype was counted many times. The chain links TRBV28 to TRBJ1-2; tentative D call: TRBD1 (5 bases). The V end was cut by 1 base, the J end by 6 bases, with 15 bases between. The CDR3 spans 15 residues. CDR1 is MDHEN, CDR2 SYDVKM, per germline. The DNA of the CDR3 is TGTGCCAGCAGTTTATCTTCCCGGGGGTCTAATGGCTACACCTTC. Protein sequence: CASSLSSRGSNGYTF.

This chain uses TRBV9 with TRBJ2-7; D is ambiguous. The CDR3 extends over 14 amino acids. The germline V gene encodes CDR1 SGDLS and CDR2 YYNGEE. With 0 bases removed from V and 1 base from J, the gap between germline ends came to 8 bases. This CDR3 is CASSVVADSYEQYF. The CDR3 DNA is TGTGCCAGCAGCGTAGTGGCGGATTCCTACGAGCAGTACTTC.

The CDR3 DNA is TGCGCCAGCAGAACGATTTCTAGCGGGATCTACGAGCAGTACTTC. Its protein is CASRTISSGIYEQYF. V and J are TRBV5-1 and TRBJ2-7; 9 bases agree with TRBD2. Losses at the gene ends were 5 bases for V and 3 bases for J; bases not matched to a gene: 9. In germline, CDR1 is SGHRS, CDR2 YFSETQ. This CDR3 spans 15 amino acids.

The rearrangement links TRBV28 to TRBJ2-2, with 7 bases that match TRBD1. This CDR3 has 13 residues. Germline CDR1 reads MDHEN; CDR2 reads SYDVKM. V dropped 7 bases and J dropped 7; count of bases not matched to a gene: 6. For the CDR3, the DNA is TGTGCCAGCACGGCAGGGGGTATCGGGGAGCTGTTTTTT. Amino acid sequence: CASTAGGIGELFF.

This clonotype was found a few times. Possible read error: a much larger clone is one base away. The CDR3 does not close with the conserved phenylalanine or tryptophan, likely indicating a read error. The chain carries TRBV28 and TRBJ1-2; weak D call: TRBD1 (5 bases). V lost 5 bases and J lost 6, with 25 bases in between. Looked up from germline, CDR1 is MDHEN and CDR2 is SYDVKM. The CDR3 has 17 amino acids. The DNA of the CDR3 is TGTGCCAGCAGTCCACAGCCCCCGGGGCTTACAAATGATGGCTACACCCTC. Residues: CASSPQPPGLTNDGYTL.

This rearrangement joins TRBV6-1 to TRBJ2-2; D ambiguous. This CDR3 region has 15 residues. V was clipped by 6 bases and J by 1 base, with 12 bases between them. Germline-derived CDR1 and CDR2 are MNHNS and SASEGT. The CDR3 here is CASRRAERNTGELFF. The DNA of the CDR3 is TGTGCCAGCAGAAGGGCGGAGAGGAACACCGGGGAGCTGTTTTTT.

CDR3 loop: CASSPPREGTDTQYF. The CDR3 region has the DNA TGTGCCAGCAGTCCCCCTAGAGAGGGCACAGATACGCAGTATTTT. This chain joins TRBV12-3 or TRBV12-4 and TRBJ2-3; D is ambiguous. The CDR3 has 15 residues. Trimming removed 5 bases from V and 1 base from J, with 13 bases in between.

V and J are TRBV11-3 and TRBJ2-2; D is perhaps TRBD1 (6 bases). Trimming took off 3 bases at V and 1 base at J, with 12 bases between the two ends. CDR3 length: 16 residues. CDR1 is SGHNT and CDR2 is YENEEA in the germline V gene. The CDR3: CASSFLGAKNTGELFF. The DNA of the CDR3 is TGTGCCAGCAGCTTTTTGGGGGCTAAGAACACCGGGGAGCTGTTTTTT.

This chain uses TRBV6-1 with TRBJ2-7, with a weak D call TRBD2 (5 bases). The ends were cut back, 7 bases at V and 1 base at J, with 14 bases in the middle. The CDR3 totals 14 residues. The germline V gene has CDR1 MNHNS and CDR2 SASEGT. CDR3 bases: TGTGCCAGCACACAACGGGATGGGTCCTACGAGCAGTACTTC. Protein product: CASTQRDGSYEQYF.

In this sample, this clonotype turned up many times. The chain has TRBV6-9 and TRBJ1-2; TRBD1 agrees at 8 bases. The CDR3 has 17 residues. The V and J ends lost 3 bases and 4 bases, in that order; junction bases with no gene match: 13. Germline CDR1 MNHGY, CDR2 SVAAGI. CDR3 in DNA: TGTGCCAGCAGTTACGGGATCCCAGGGGGCGGCGGCTATGGCTACACCTTC. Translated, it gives CASSYGIPGGGGYGYTF.

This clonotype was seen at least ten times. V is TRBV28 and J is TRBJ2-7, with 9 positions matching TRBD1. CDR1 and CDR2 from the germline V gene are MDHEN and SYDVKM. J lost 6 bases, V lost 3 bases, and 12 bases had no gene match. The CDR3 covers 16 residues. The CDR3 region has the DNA TGTGCCAGCAGTTTGGACCCTGGGACAGGGTTTGGCGAGCAGTACTTC. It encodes CASSLDPGTGFGEQYF.

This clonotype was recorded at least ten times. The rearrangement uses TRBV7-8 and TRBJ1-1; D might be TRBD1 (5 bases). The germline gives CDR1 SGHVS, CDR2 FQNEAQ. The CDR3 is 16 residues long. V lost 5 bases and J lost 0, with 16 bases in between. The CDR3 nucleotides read TGTGCCAGCAGCCACATAAGGGCAGGGATGAACACTGAAGCTTTCTTT. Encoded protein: CASSHIRAGMNTEAFF.